The 17 T cell receptor beta chains below were found in one sample sequenced in a study of blood T cell repertoires in COVID-19. Only in-frame clones appear in the TCRdb table, and some are missing; sequencing was by immunoSEQ multiplex PCR. Of roughly 130,000 clones in the sample, approximately 80% were seen once. Input material: peripheral blood. Source of these receptors: a woman of 80 years or more with acute or convalescent COVID-19.

V is TRBV10-3 and J is TRBJ1-3, with D hard to call. Germline V gives CDR1 ENHRY, CDR2 SYGVKD. Between the trimmed V and J ends, which lost 7 bases and 0 bases, there was a span of 10 bases. CDR3 size: 14 residues. CDR3 DNA sequence: TGTGCCATCAAACCAGGCGACTCTGGAAACACCATATATTTT. As protein: CAIKPGDSGNTIYF.

The chain combines TRBV15 with TRBJ1-3; possible D gene TRBD1, 5 bases. Trimming took off 2 bases at V and 0 bases at J, with 14 bases between the two ends. The CDR3 spans 17 residues. The V gene's germline CDR1 is LNHNV and CDR2 YYDKDF (reference sequence). In nucleotides, the CDR3 is TGTGCCACCAGCAGATCCCGCAGGGCGCACTCTGGAAACACCATATATTTT. It is translated as CATSRSRRAHSGNTIYF.

The chain has TRBV7-3 and TRBJ1-2; D is possibly TRBD1 (5 bases). V was cut by 5 bases and J by 6 bases, with 13 bases left in between. Germline V gives CDR1 SGHTA, CDR2 FQGTGA. CDR3 length: 13 amino acids. This chain's CDR3 is CASSKAPGNGYTF. CDR3 sequence (DNA): TGTGCCAGCAGCAAGGCCCCAGGGAATGGCTACACCTTC.

The chain employs TRBV5-1 and TRBJ2-6, with 8 bases aligning to TRBD1. CDR1 is SGHRS and CDR2 is YFSETQ in the germline V gene. Germline trimming cut 4 bases from V and 0 bases from J; bases unmatched to any gene: 12. The CDR3 has 19 residues. The CDR3 bases are TGCGCCAGCAGCCCGTTCGACAGGGGCGTTTTCTCTGGGGCCAACGTCCTGACTTTC. This gives the protein CASSPFDRGVFSGANVLTF.

V gene TRBV7-3 combines with J gene TRBJ2-1; tentatively, D is TRBD2 (8 bases). V lost 2 bases and J 8 bases, leaving 19 bases between the germline ends. There are 16 residues in the CDR3. CDR1 SGHTA and CDR2 FQGTGA come from the germline V gene. The CDR3 region is CASSLFSGGQRDEQFF. DNA of the CDR3: TGTGCCAGCAGCTTATTCAGCGGGGGACAGAGAGATGAGCAGTTCTTC.

A single count supports this clone. The chain combines TRBV30 with TRBJ1-4, with D uncertain. This CDR3 is 12 amino acids long. The ends were cut back, 5 bases at V and 10 bases at J, with 14 bases in the middle. Germline V gene lookup returns CDR1 GTSNPN and CDR2 SVGIG (reference sequence). In nucleotides, the CDR3 is TGTGCCTGGCGAGCCGATAACGGAAAACTGTTTTTT. Residues: CAWRADNGKLFF.

The V gene is TRBV5-4, the J gene TRBJ2-5; 7 nucleotides line up with TRBD1. Germline lookup yields CDR1 SGHNT and CDR2 YYREEE (reference sequence). J was trimmed by 3 bases and V by 3 bases; bases with no gene match: 11. This CDR3 comprises 16 residues. The CDR3 region is CASSSSGQAGEETQYF. DNA of the CDR3: TGTGCCAGCAGCTCGTCAGGACAGGCCGGGGAAGAGACCCAGTACTTC.

This rearrangement joins TRBV3-1 (or the pseudogene TRBV3-2) to TRBJ1-5; tentative D call: TRBD1 (5 bases). Germline V gives CDR1 LGHDT, CDR2 YNNKEL (reference sequence). V was trimmed by 0 bases and J by 5 bases, leaving 17 bases between them. The CDR3 is 17 residues long. CDR3 residues: CASSQDGRGRSDQPQHF. Written as DNA, the CDR3 is TGTGCCAGCAGCCAAGATGGTAGGGGTCGGTCAGATCAGCCCCAGCATTTT.

The rearrangement uses TRBV27 and TRBJ1-1; D is ambiguous. The CDR3 has 14 amino acids. Germline V gives CDR1 MNHEY, CDR2 SMNVEV (reference sequence). Trimming stripped 3 bases from V and 4 bases from J, with 12 bases between. This chain's CDR3 is CASSLQMEVTEAFF. The DNA of the CDR3 is TGTGCCAGCAGTTTGCAGATGGAGGTCACTGAAGCTTTCTTT.

The V and J genes are TRBV3-1 (or the pseudogene TRBV3-2) and TRBJ2-3; a weak D match, TRBD2 (5 bases). Germline V gene sequence: CDR1 LGHDT, CDR2 YNNKEL (reference sequence). The CDR3 covers 16 residues. V was trimmed by 4 bases and J by 6 bases, leaving 20 bases between them. CDR3 protein: CASSPSHERTPDTQYF. CDR3 sequence (DNA): TGTGCCAGCAGCCCATCCCATGAGCGGACTCCTGATACGCAGTATTTT.

In the case of this clone: Different DNA sequences within this sample yield the same CDR3. The rearrangement joins TRBV12-3 or TRBV12-4 to TRBJ1-2; the D is unclear. The V end lost 1 base, the J end lost 2 bases, and 5 bases lay between the germline ends. CDR3 length: 13 amino acids. The CDR3 DNA sequence: TGTGCCAGCAGTTTAGGGCAGAACTATGGCTACACCTTC. Protein: CASSLGQNYGYTF.

The chain joins TRBV5-1 to TRBJ1-4; D is unclear. The CDR3 contains 15 residues. Germline CDR1 is SGHRS and CDR2 is YFSETQ. Trimming took 3 bases from V and 2 from J, leaving 11 bases between them. The CDR3 coding sequence is TGCGCCAGCAGCTCTAGGAAGTCTACTAATGAAAAACTGTTTTTT. Amino acids: CASSSRKSTNEKLFF.

The J gene is TRBJ1-2, the V gene TRBV4-3; D call uncertain. V dropped 1 base and J dropped 4 bases, with 10 bases sitting between them. CDR3 length: 14 residues. Germline-derived CDR1 and CDR2 are LGHNA and YSLEER. The chain's CDR3 is CASSQGPGSYGYTF. The DNA for the CDR3 is TGCGCCAGCAGCCAAGGGCCGGGATCCTATGGCTACACCTTC.

The rearrangement links TRBV28 to TRBJ1-4; TRBD1 is a possible D gene (6 bases). V shed 3 bases and J shed 0 bases, with 17 bases lying between them. The germline V gene encodes CDR1 MDHEN and CDR2 SYDVKM. This CDR3 is 18 amino acids long. The CDR3 loop reads CASSFPGQSGPTNEKLFF. The CDR3 DNA sequence: TGTGCCAGCAGTTTCCCGGGACAATCGGGTCCAACTAATGAAAAACTGTTTTTT.

The chain uses TRBV6-6 and TRBJ1-5; a possible D gene is TRBD1 (5 bases). The CDR3 is made up of 13 amino acids. Trimming shortened V by 6 bases and J by 4 bases, and 10 bases separated the two germline ends. CDR1 MNHNY and CDR2 SVGAGI come from the germline V gene (reference sequence). The CDR3 sequence is CASSTGVNQPQHF. CDR3 nucleotide sequence: TGTGCCAGCAGCACGGGGGTTAATCAGCCCCAGCATTTT.

This chain connects TRBV2 to TRBJ1-5, with 9 bases lining up with TRBD1. After removal of 6 bases from V and 6 bases from J, the junction contained 3 bases not matched to a gene. This CDR3 is 13 amino acids long. Germline V gene data show CDR1 as SNHLY and CDR2 as FYNNEI. CDR3 sequence: CASSGQGSQPQHF. DNA of the CDR3: TGTGCCAGCAGCGGACAGGGGAGTCAGCCCCAGCATTTT.

The rearrangement joins TRBV18 to TRBJ2-1; TRBD2 aligns across 10 bases. Per germline, CDR1 KGHSH and CDR2 LQKENI. The junction had 9 bases not matched to a gene; V was cut back by 3 bases and J by 7 bases. This CDR3 is 16 amino acids long. The DNA of the CDR3 is TGTGCCAGCTCACCCCCGCCACTAGCGGGGACGAATGAGCAGTTCTTC. It encodes CASSPPPLAGTNEQFF.